The 2 T cell receptor beta chains below all came from one sample that was sequenced in a study of CD8+ T cells in alopecia areata. Extracted from the samples, RNA was reverse transcribed into cDNA to serve as the sequencing template. Using immunoSEQ multiplex PCR, the repertoire was profiled, and TCRdb retains in-frame clones only, with some absent. The data show 250,000 or so clones, around two thirds seen once. The sequencing used CD4+ T cells sorted from blood, collected at week 0. These receptors came from a human donor with alopecia areata.

V is TRBV30 and J is TRBJ1-6; TRBD1 is a possible D gene (5 bases). Deletions cut 3 bases from V and 0 bases from J, with 12 bases between. The CDR3 sequence is 16 residues long. Germline V gives CDR1 GTSNPN, CDR2 SVGIG (reference sequence). CDR3 protein: CAWRPGPLSYNSPLHF. DNA for the CDR3: TGTGCCTGGAGACCGGGACCGCTCTCCTATAATTCACCCCTCCACTTT.

Remarks on this clone: Other nucleotide sequences from this sample produce the same CDR3. The chain recombines TRBV9 with TRBJ1-6; D is uncertain. In germline, CDR1 is SGDLS, CDR2 YYNGEE. Trimming removed 0 bases from V and 6 bases from J, with 4 bases in between. The CDR3 consists of 13 residues. The CDR3 region is CASSVEGNSPLHF. CDR3 DNA: TGTGCCAGCAGCGTAGAAGGTAATTCACCCCTCCACTTT.